The clone carrying this T cell receptor beta chain has more than one count but fewer than ten. What it recognizes is unknown. In TCRdb, the 5' RACE reads were re-called with MiXCR into one record per CDR3 protein. This table has 270,000 or so distinct CDR3 sequences, approximately 8.3% appearing once. The data derive from a study of identical twins. Study-level points and caveats: The analysis was cross-sectional rather than longitudinal within donors. Twin-shared out-of-frame alpha sequences were enriched for low generation probability.

CDR3 length: 13 amino acids. CDR1 is SQVTM and CDR2 is ANQGSEA in the germline V gene. The V end lost 4 bases, the J end lost 0 bases, and 10 bases lay between the germline ends. These data were also reused for a study on yellow fever vaccine responses in identical twins. That source adds: Reportedly, twins showed a vaccine T cell response that looked partly convergent and partly personalized.

The J gene is TRBJ2-7, the V gene TRBV29-1; tentative D call: TRBD1 (5 bases). This receptor was obtained from a woman aged 18-30 years in good health. The sample consisted of CD8+ T cells sorted from blood. The CDR3 DNA reads as TGCAGCGTTGGGACACTTAACTCCTACGAGCAGTACTTC. It codes for CSVGTLNSYEQYF.